The 31 T cell receptor beta chains presented below share a single source sample, sequenced in a study of cytomegalovirus exposure and HLA in healthy donors. PCR primers comprised 60 Vbeta and 13 Jbeta primers. Sequencing was performed with immunoSEQ multiplex PCR; in TCRdb, only in-frame clones are kept and a portion is missing. The sample carries 160,000 or so clones, approximately 80% recorded once. What was sequenced was PBMCs. These receptors came from a woman in her fifties or sixties in good health and CMV-seropositive.

The rearrangement joins TRBV27 to TRBJ2-1; 14 nucleotides align to TRBD2. The CDR3 contains 16 residues. CDR1 MNHEY and CDR2 SMNVEV come from the germline V gene (reference sequence). With 4 bases clipped from V and 7 bases from J, the junction kept 6 bases outside the gene matches. CDR3 sequence reads: CASSYSRLAGGNEQFF. DNA of the CDR3: TGTGCCAGCAGTTACAGTCGACTAGCGGGGGGGAATGAGCAGTTCTTC.

The genes are TRBV7-9 and TRBJ1-1; 7 nucleotides match TRBD1. Germline CDR1 is SEHNR and CDR2 is FQNEAQ (reference sequence). CDR3 size: 15 residues. Germline trimming cut 5 bases from V and 4 bases from J; bases unmatched to any gene: 10. CDR3 bases: TGTGCCAGCAGCCCAGGGGGAGTAGCTGGCACTGAAGCTTTCTTT. It specifies CASSPGGVAGTEAFF. Using reference TRBV7-9 and TRBJ1-1 for the parts outside the CDR3, the full variable domain is DTGVSQNPRHKITKRGQNVTFRCDPISEHNRLYWYRQTLGQGPEFLTYFQNEAQLEKSRLLSDRFSAERPKGSFSTLEIQRTEQGDSAMYLCASSPGGVAGTEAFFGQGTRLTVV.

This clone was recorded once. The chain employs TRBV7-2 and TRBJ1-5, with TRBD1 matching over 8 bases. CDR3 length: 15 amino acids. Germline assignment: CDR1 SGHTA and CDR2 FQGNSA. V dropped 5 bases and J dropped 6; count of bases not matched to a gene: 9. The chain's CDR3 is CASSPGQGTSQPQHF. The DNA of the CDR3 is TGTGCCAGCAGCCCCGGACAGGGCACCAGTCAGCCCCAGCATTTT.

The rearrangement uses TRBV6-5 and TRBJ2-2; unclear D gene. The length of the CDR3 is 14 residues. Germline-derived CDR1 and CDR2 are MNHEY and SVGAGI. Trimming cost V 5 bases and J 6 bases, with 13 bases left between them. This chain's CDR3 is CASSVQAQAGELFF. CDR3 nucleotide sequence: TGTGCCAGCAGTGTCCAGGCGCAAGCCGGGGAGCTGTTTTTT.

The chain carries TRBV29-1 and TRBJ2-7; D unclear. The V gene's germline CDR1 is SQVTM and CDR2 ANQGSEA. The V end lost 4 bases, the J end lost 7 bases, and 20 bases lay between the germline ends. The CDR3 runs to 14 residues. The CDR3 coding sequence is TGCAGCGTTGGCGGAGAACTCCTTCTTAGTGAGCAGTACTTC. Translated: CSVGGELLLSEQYF.

The rearrangement uses TRBV30 and TRBJ2-1, with D maybe TRBD1 (5 bases). Germline CDR1 GTSNPN, CDR2 SVGIG (reference sequence). The CDR3 sequence is 14 residues long. V dropped 5 bases and J dropped 3 bases, with 14 bases sitting between them. CDR3 in amino acids: CAWARAEYYNEQFF. DNA of the CDR3: TGTGCCTGGGCCAGGGCAGAGTACTACAATGAGCAGTTCTTC.

The V gene is TRBV27, the J gene TRBJ1-5; D unclear. Trimming shortened V by 3 bases and J by 6 bases, and 9 bases separated the two germline ends. The germline V gene encodes CDR1 MNHEY and CDR2 SMNVEV (reference sequence). The CDR3 is made up of 13 amino acids. The CDR3 DNA follows: TGTGCCAGCAGTTTCAGCAGGATTCAGCCCCAGCATTTT. Translating gives CASSFSRIQPQHF.

This rearrangement joins TRBV10-3 to TRBJ2-5; TRBD2 matches 12 bases. Per the germline V gene, CDR1 is ENHRY and CDR2 is SYGVKD. The V gene end was trimmed by 6 bases and the J gene end by 4 bases; junction bases not matched to a gene: 9. The CDR3 runs 16 residues. This CDR3 reads CAISPSTSGGGETQYF. CDR3 DNA sequence: TGTGCCATCAGCCCCTCGACTAGCGGGGGAGGAGAGACCCAGTACTTC.

This chain connects TRBV6-1 to TRBJ1-2, with D maybe TRBD1 (5 bases). V gave up 3 bases and J gave up 8 bases, with 16 bases separating them. The CDR3 runs to 14 residues. Germline assignment: CDR1 MNHNS and CDR2 SASEGT. In DNA form, the CDR3 reads TGTGCCAGCAGTGACAGGGTTTGGGTTGAGGGCTACACCTTC. Translated, it gives CASSDRVWVEGYTF.

The V gene is TRBV7-2, the J gene TRBJ1-1; TRBD1 is a possible D gene (5 bases). The CDR3 is 13 amino acids. Germline loops: CDR1 SGHTA, CDR2 FQGNSA. The germline V and J ends were trimmed by 2 bases and 8 bases, with 12 bases remaining between them. This chain's CDR3 is CASSLFSGAEAFF. DNA for the CDR3: TGTGCCAGCAGCTTATTTTCTGGGGCAGAAGCTTTCTTT. The full variable domain, with the rest looked up from reference TRBV7-2 and TRBJ1-1, is GAGVSQSPSNKVTEKGKDVELRCDPISGHTALYWYRQSLGQGLEFLIYFQGNSAPDKSGLPSDRFSAERTGGSVSTLTIQRTQQEDSAVYLCASSLFSGAEAFFGQGTRLTVV.

The gene calls are TRBV27 and TRBJ1-5, with D tentatively TRBD1 (5 bases). The CDR3 runs to 15 residues. CDR1 and CDR2 from the germline V gene are MNHEY and SMNVEV (reference sequence). V lost 8 bases to trimming and J lost 3 bases, with 17 bases between them. For the CDR3, the DNA is TGTGCCAGCCGAGTAGGAGGGGCCTACAATCAGCCCCAGCATTTT. Translation: CASRVGGAYNQPQHF.

This clone was recorded a few times. CDR3 in DNA: TGTGCCAGCAGCCGCGGACAGCACAGTGAAGCTTTCTTT. It encodes CASSRGQHSEAFF. The V and J genes are TRBV6-5 and TRBJ1-1, with D perhaps TRBD1 (6 bases). V was cut by 6 bases and J by 7 bases, with 15 bases left in between. This CDR3 has 13 amino acids. Germline loops: CDR1 MNHEY, CDR2 SVGAGI.

The chain uses TRBV30 and TRBJ2-3; D is perhaps TRBD1 (5 bases). This CDR3 is 11 amino acids long. The V and J ends lost 2 bases and 11 bases respectively, with 11 bases between them. Germline CDR1 and CDR2: GTSNPN and SVGIG (reference sequence). This chain's CDR3 is CAWSQGALQYF. The CDR3 bases are TGTGCCTGGAGTCAAGGGGCCCTGCAGTATTTT.

The V call is TRBV7-3, the J call TRBJ2-3; 7 bases are a match to TRBD1. The CDR3 totals 15 residues. Trimming at V came to 4 bases and at J to 5 bases, leaving 9 bases not matched to a gene. Germline values: CDR1 SGHTA, CDR2 FQGTGA. The CDR3 here is CASSSTGTALDTQYF. In DNA form, the CDR3 reads TGTGCCAGCAGCTCAACCGGGACAGCCCTAGATACGCAGTATTTT.

The V call is TRBV15, the J call TRBJ1-4; no reliable D call. This CDR3 contains 13 residues. CDR1 and CDR2 (germline): LNHNV, YYDKDF (reference sequence). V dropped 5 bases and J dropped 8 bases, with 12 bases sitting between them. CDR3 DNA sequence: TGTGCCACCAGCGAGCGGACGGACGAAAAACTGTTTTTT. The encoded protein is CATSERTDEKLFF.

The chain combines TRBV2 with TRBJ2-1; 8 bases align to TRBD2. The V gene's germline CDR1 is SNHLY and CDR2 FYNNEI. The CDR3 has 15 amino acids. J gave up 6 bases and V 8 bases, and 12 bases lay outside the gene matches. CDR3 sequence reads: CASSIGGAIINEQFF. Here the CDR3 DNA reads TGTGCCAGCTCTATCGGGGGGGCTATCATCAATGAGCAGTTCTTC.

This chain joins TRBV27 and TRBJ2-1, with D perhaps TRBD2 (5 bases). Germline CDR1 reads MNHEY; CDR2 reads SMNVEV (reference sequence). V gave up 7 bases and J gave up 7 bases, with 8 bases separating them. The CDR3 consists of 11 residues. The CDR3 DNA reads TGTGCCAGCAAAACGGGGAATGAGCAGTTCTTC. This sequence encodes CASKTGNEQFF.

The V call is TRBV6-5, the J call TRBJ1-2, with D maybe TRBD1 (6 bases). The CDR3 has 11 amino acids. V was trimmed by 2 bases and J by 8 bases, leaving 6 bases between them. Germline CDR1 and CDR2: MNHEY and SVGAGI. The CDR3 bases are TGTGCCAGCAGTTACGGGACAGGCTACACCTTC. This encodes CASSYGTGYTF.

The V call is TRBV18, the J call TRBJ2-3, with D perhaps matching TRBD2 (6 bases). Germline CDR1 KGHSH, CDR2 LQKENI. The CDR3 has 16 amino acids. V lost 2 bases and J 0 bases, leaving 12 bases between the germline ends. CDR3 in amino acids: CASSPVGGASTDTQYF. The CDR3 DNA sequence: TGTGCCAGCTCACCAGTCGGCGGGGCTAGCACAGATACGCAGTATTTT.

This chain uses TRBV30 with TRBJ1-1; D not certain. Trimming removed 2 bases from V and 0 bases from J, with 7 bases in between. The germline V gene encodes CDR1 GTSNPN and CDR2 SVGIG (reference sequence). The CDR3 extends over 13 amino acids. The CDR3 bases are TGTGCCTGGAGTAACATGATGAACACTGAAGCTTTCTTT. Its protein is CAWSNMMNTEAFF.

This clone occurred a few times. The chain links TRBV5-4 to TRBJ2-2; no firm D call. Germline lookup yields CDR1 SGHNT and CDR2 YYREEE (reference sequence). The ends were cut back, 3 bases at V and 6 bases at J, with 9 bases in the middle. The length of the CDR3 is 13 residues. The CDR3 coding sequence is TGTGCCAGCAGCTCGACAAAGGCCGGGGAGCTGTTTTTT. As protein: CASSSTKAGELFF.

The rearrangement joins TRBV6-1 to TRBJ2-1; the match to TRBD2 covers 12 bases. V trimming: 2 bases; J trimming: 9 bases; junction bases outside the gene matches: 5. CDR3 length equals 15 residues. The germline gives CDR1 MNHNS, CDR2 SASEGT. The CDR3 DNA follows: TGTGCCAGCAGTGAAACTCCGACTAGCGGGGGTGAGCAGTTCTTC. Protein: CASSETPTSGGEQFF.

V usage is TRBV7-6 and J usage is TRBJ2-3; 14 nucleotides line up with TRBD2. The length of the CDR3 is 18 residues. Per the germline V gene, CDR1 is SGHVS and CDR2 is FNYEAQ. The junction had 4 bases not matched to a gene; V was cut back by 0 bases and J by 2 bases. The CDR3 region is CASSLAGTSGGYTDTQYF. The CDR3 DNA reads TGTGCCAGCAGCTTAGCGGGGACTAGCGGGGGTTACACAGATACGCAGTATTTT.

The gene calls are TRBV6-5 and TRBJ1-2; D not resolved. The CDR3 runs to 13 residues. Trimming took off 5 bases at V and 7 bases at J, with 14 bases between the two ends. CDR1 MNHEY and CDR2 SVGAGI come from the germline V gene. The CDR3 loop is CASSAPSSSGYTF. In nucleotides, the CDR3 is TGTGCCAGCAGTGCCCCTTCCTCGAGTGGCTACACCTTC.

This chain links TRBV9 with TRBJ1-2; tentatively, D is TRBD1 (5 bases). V was pared by 3 bases and J by 6 bases, with 21 bases between. CDR3 length equals 16 residues. Germline V lookup: CDR1 SGDLS, CDR2 YYNGEE. CDR3 DNA: TGTGCCAGCAGCGCAGCCCTCACTCAGGGAAGGGATGGCTACACCTTC. It encodes CASSAALTQGRDGYTF.

The chain links TRBV19 to TRBJ1-1; D ambiguous. The CDR3 length is 12 residues. Germline values: CDR1 LNHDA, CDR2 SQIVND (reference sequence). Trimming took 5 bases from V and 1 from J, leaving 5 bases between them. The CDR3 bases are TGTGCCAGTAGTCCCAGGAACACTGAAGCTTTCTTT. Amino acids: CASSPRNTEAFF. Full variable domain (missing parts from reference TRBV19 and TRBJ1-1): DGGITQSPKYLFRKEGQNVTLSCEQNLNHDAMYWYRQDPGQGLRLIYYSQIVNDFQKGDIAEGYSVSREKKESFPLTVTSAQKNPTAFYLCASSPRNTEAFFGQGTRLTVV.

The count of this clone is one. This chain's CDR3 is CASSAILKGGSYEQYF. In nucleotides, the CDR3 is TGTGCCAGTAGTGCGATCCTTAAAGGGGGCTCCTACGAGCAGTACTTC. V is TRBV19 and J is TRBJ2-7; TRBD1 is a possible D gene (6 bases). In germline, CDR1 is LNHDA, CDR2 SQIVND (reference sequence). The CDR3 loop spans 16 amino acids. The ends were cut back, 5 bases at V and 0 bases at J, with 17 bases in the middle.

The genes are TRBV6-6 and TRBJ2-5, with TRBD2 identical over 8 bases. Near its end, the DNA agrees better with TRBJ2-7, so the J call may be wrong. This CDR3 region has 14 residues. Germline CDR1 is MNHNY and CDR2 is SVGAGI (reference sequence). The CDR3 region has the DNA TGTGCCAGCAGTTACTCCCGGGGGGGTTACGAGCAGTACTTC. Amino acid sequence: CASSYSRGGYEQYF.

The V and J genes are TRBV29-1 and TRBJ1-1; D is possibly TRBD1 (6 bases). Germline V lookup: CDR1 SQVTM, CDR2 ANQGSEA. This CDR3 is 11 amino acids long. The V end lost 6 bases, the J end lost 9 bases, and 14 bases lay between the germline ends. CDR3: CSVVRQEQAFF. The DNA of the CDR3 is TGCAGCGTCGTCCGACAGGAGCAAGCTTTCTTT.

In the case of this clone: Germline is not matched at one junction end, which may reflect a read error. The chain joins TRBV7-9 to TRBJ1-2, with D possibly being TRBD1 (6 bases). The CDR3 sequence is 13 residues long. The germline gives CDR1 SEHNR, CDR2 FQNEAQ (reference sequence). The CDR3 nucleotides read TGTGCCAGCAGCTCATCCGAGGACAGCCAGTACTCCTTC. Residues: CASSSSEDSQYSF.

CDR3 amino acids: CASSIRREDTQYF. DNA for the CDR3: TGTGCCAGTAGTATCCGCCGCGAAGATACGCAGTATTTT. The chain links TRBV19 to TRBJ2-3, with unresolved D. Germline V gives CDR1 LNHDA, CDR2 SQIVND (reference sequence). V shed 3 bases and J shed 5 bases, with 9 bases lying between them. The CDR3 contains 13 residues. The full variable domain, in which reference TRBV19 and TRBJ2-3 provide the parts outside the CDR3, is DGGITQSPKYLFRKEGQNVTLSCEQNLNHDAMYWYRQDPGQGLRLIYYSQIVNDFQKGDIAEGYSVSREKKESFPLTVTSAQKNPTAFYLCASSIRREDTQYFGPGTRLTVL.